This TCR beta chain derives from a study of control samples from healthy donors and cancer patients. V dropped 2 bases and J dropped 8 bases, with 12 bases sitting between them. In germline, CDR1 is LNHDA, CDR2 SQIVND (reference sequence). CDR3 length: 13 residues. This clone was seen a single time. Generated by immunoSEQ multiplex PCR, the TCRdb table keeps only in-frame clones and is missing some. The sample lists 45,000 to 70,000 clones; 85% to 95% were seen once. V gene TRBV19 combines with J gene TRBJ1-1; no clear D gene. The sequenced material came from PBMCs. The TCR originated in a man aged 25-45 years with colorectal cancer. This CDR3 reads CASSIPNRSEAFF. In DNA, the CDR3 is TGTGCCAGTAGTATACCGAACCGGTCAGAAGCTTTCTTT.